The following is a T cell receptor beta chain sequence with its context. V shed 5 bases and J 3 bases; nucleotides not matched to a gene: 4. The CDR3 loop spans 15 amino acids. Germline V gene sequence: CDR1 MRHNA, CDR2 SNTAGT. Random hexamers served to reverse transcribe roughly 0.45 to 1 ug RNA. TCRdb ran MiXCR on the immunoSEQ multiplex PCR reads and lists one entry per CDR3 protein. The sample yields about 120,000 distinct CDR3 sequences, around 96% seen once. This entry belongs to a study of CD8 T cells in Susac syndrome. This clonotype was obtained from a human donor with Susac syndrome. Material: CD4+ T cells from PBMCs. The chain has TRBV6-4 and TRBJ2-3; 11 bases line up with TRBD1. This CDR3 is CASSRTGGATDTQYF. In nucleotides, the CDR3 is TGTGCCAGCAGTCGGACAGGGGGCGCGACAGATACGCAGTATTTT.